This paragraph covers one T cell receptor beta chain sequence. The target antigen is unknown. Oncomine TCR Beta short-read sequencing was applied to DNA from cultured CD4+ T cells. TCRdb passed the PCR reads through MiXCR, listing each CDR3 protein once. The data hold tens of thousands of distinct CDR3 sequences, with 45% to 65% observed a single time. The CDR3 runs to 13 residues. The germline CDR1 and CDR2 sequences are SNHLY and FYNNEI. With V trimmed by 10 bases and J by 7 bases, 7 bases remained unmatched. These data belong to a study of vaccination and CD4 T cells after COVID-19. Study-wide context: Controls used CEFX viral epitopes (positive), HIV-1 Nef peptides (negative), or no peptide. Findings and caveats of the study: Convalescent patients' clones that were vaccine-specific were spike mono-reactive in 304 of 307 cases.

Treatment meaning: approximately 9-day PBMC culture with coronavirus spike peptide pools or control peptides (ViraFEST assay). The source of this sequence is a human donor who had recovered from COVID-19. The V call is TRBV2, the J call TRBJ1-6; 7 nucleotides match TRBD1. The material sequenced was CD4+ T cells from blood, cultured in vitro. The CDR3 sequence is CATTRDSNSPLHF. The CDR3 region has the DNA TGTGCCACAACCCGGGACAGCAATTCACCCCTCCACTTT.